The present T cell receptor beta chain was sequenced within a study of T cells in Graves' hyperthyroidism and ophthalmopathy. RNA transcripts were the template for amplifying TCR beta CDR3 regions. HTBI primers were employed in a first-round RT-PCR of the TCR CDR3. TCRdb re-derived calls from the multiplex PCR reads in MiXCR, one entry per CDR3 protein. Of approximately 410,000 distinct CDR3 sequences in the sample, roughly 14% are singletons; the top ten hold approximately 13%. At least ten counts were recorded for this clonotype. The target antigen is unknown. The CDR3 spans 14 residues. CDR1 is DFQATT, CDR2 SNEGSKA, per germline (reference sequence). V was clipped by 3 bases and J by 1 base; unmatched bases: 5. Overall study findings and caveats: Peripheral blood also featured most of the thyroid clonotypes expanded above 0.001.

Every diagnosis used clinical symptoms, serum thyroxine and TRAb, thyroid ultrasound and orbital computed tomography. The authors obtained PBMCs from 10 ml of fresh peripheral blood. This sequence originates from a man aged 18 to 29 with Graves' ophthalmopathy. The rearrangement joins TRBV20-1 to TRBJ2-7, with 8 positions matching TRBD1. Sequencing was done on a sample of blood. The DNA of the CDR3 is TGCAGTGCTAGCCGGGACAGGACGTCCTACGAGCAGTACTTC. Translation gives CSASRDRTSYEQYF.